The 6 T cell receptor beta chains in this list originate from one sample, sequenced in a study of technical replicates of blood from a few donors. Sequenced by immunoSEQ multiplex PCR; TCRdb stores in-frame clones only, minus some. The sample includes over 50,000 clones, around 93% seen only once; the top ten take 4.2%. The sample was PBMCs. These receptors were obtained from a human donor in good health. Some clones in this sample may be carry-over from other donors' samples.

The rearrangement links TRBV5-5 to TRBJ1-1; D is ambiguous. V lost 5 bases to trimming and J lost 1 base, with 15 bases between them. CDR3 length: 15 residues. Germline V lookup: CDR1 SGHKS, CDR2 YYEKEE (reference sequence). The CDR3 coding sequence is TGTGCCAGCAGTCAAAGACCAGGAACGAACACTGAAGCTTTCTTT. It specifies CASSQRPGTNTEAFF.

This clone showed up just a few times. The V and J genes are TRBV19 and TRBJ2-1; weak D call: TRBD1 (6 bases). The germline V gene has CDR1 LNHDA and CDR2 SQIVND (reference sequence). The CDR3 has 15 amino acids. Trimming took 7 bases from V and 2 from J, leaving 15 bases between them. CDR3 residues: CASTRTALTYNEQFF. CDR3 DNA: TGTGCCAGTACCAGGACAGCCCTTACCTACAATGAGCAGTTCTTC.

The J gene is TRBJ2-2, the V gene TRBV19, with 9 bases identical to TRBD2. V shed 3 bases, J shed 4 bases, and the junction held 9 bases outside the gene matches. The CDR3 consists of 17 residues. Germline CDR1 reads LNHDA; CDR2 reads SQIVND (reference sequence). CDR3 sequence: CASSMYLAGWSTGELFF. Here the CDR3 DNA reads TGTGCCAGTAGTATGTACCTAGCGGGATGGAGCACCGGGGAGCTGTTTTTT.

The CDR3 reads CASSQAGEGTGELFF. The CDR3 DNA reads as TGCGCCAGCAGCCAAGCGGGGGAGGGGACCGGGGAGCTGTTTTTT. This chain uses TRBV4-3 with TRBJ2-2; 7 bases fit TRBD2. Germline assignment: CDR1 LGHNA and CDR2 YSLEER. This CDR3 has 15 amino acids. V lost 1 base, J lost 5 bases, and 4 bases stayed unmatched.

The CDR3 loop is CASKPLEETQYF. The CDR3 region has the DNA TGCGCCAGCAAGCCGTTGGAAGAGACCCAGTACTTC. The V and J genes are TRBV23-1 and TRBJ2-5; unclear D gene. TRBV23-1 is an ORF, and what it does is uncertain. V was shortened by 7 bases and J by 3 bases, with 9 bases between the two germline ends. The CDR3 contains 12 residues.

V is TRBV4-2 and J is TRBJ2-7, with 7 bases lining up with TRBD2. Germline lookup yields CDR1 LGHNA and CDR2 YNFKEQ. The CDR3 has 15 residues. The junction had 3 bases not matched to a gene; V was cut back by 0 bases and J by 1 base. The CDR3 is CASSQEGGESYEQYF. CDR3 in DNA: TGTGCCAGCAGCCAAGAGGGGGGGGAGTCCTACGAGCAGTACTTC.